This TCR beta chain was identified during a study of blood T cell repertoires in COVID-19. Study at large: Acute-phase and convalescent COVID-19 samples originated in the United States, Italy and Spain. PBMCs, B-cell-depleted T cells, or T cells provided the cDNA or gDNA that made up the material.

The CDR3 is made up of 17 amino acids. Under the authors' procedure: Estimation of nucleated cell counts was performed using reference gene primer amplification. Profiling relied on immunoSEQ multiplex PCR, and the TCRdb table lists in-frame clones only, not all of them. V and J calls and clone size are as listed in that table; D and trimming were resolved from the DNA. Of about 59,000 clones in the sample, around 90% were seen once. The chain is built from TRBV7-5 and TRBJ2-3; TRBD2 was called by the table and not checked on the DNA. TRBV7-5 is listed as a pseudogene. The TCR was taken from a woman older than 75 with active COVID-19. The sample taken for sequencing was peripheral blood. CDR3 in amino acids: CARSLKSGGAGADTQYF. In DNA form, the CDR3 reads TGTGCCAGAAGCTTAAAAAGCGGGGGGGCAGGGGCAGATACGCAGTATTTT.